This T cell receptor beta chain was sequenced in a study of cytomegalovirus exposure and HLA in healthy donors. As for this clone: Its antigen remains unknown.

The PCR used 60 Vbeta and 13 Jbeta primers. The protocol was immunoSEQ multiplex PCR, while the TCRdb copy is restricted to in-frame clones and leaves out a portion. In the table there are around 160,000 clones, around 75% of which are singletons. General observations from the study: In a later analysis, an Asian-associated ancestry cluster reportedly showed fewer N-insertions than the 666-donor mean.

V was pared by 10 bases and J by 5 bases, with 21 bases between. The CDR3 loop spans 15 amino acids. Germline V gene sequence: CDR1 ENHRY, CDR2 SYGVKD. The TCR was taken from a human donor in good health. The sequenced sample consisted of PBMCs. The genes are TRBV10-3 and TRBJ2-1; tentative D call: TRBD1 (7 bases). The CDR3 protein is CATTLRTGGNNEQFF. The CDR3 DNA reads as TGTGCCACCACTTTAAGGACAGGAGGGAACAATGAGCAGTTCTTC.